These 8 T cell receptor beta chains were sequenced from one sample in a study of T cell changes during pregnancy in multiple sclerosis (dated by TCRdb to the late 2010s). The receptor library was made with the immunoSEQ multiplex PCR assay. TCRdb's version of the immuneACCESS table is confined to in-frame rearrangements and falls short of the full clone set. An unresolved V gene accounts for under half of the shortfall where checked; the remainder is of unknown origin. This sample holds over 30,000 clones; 85% to 95% were observed only once. About 0.33% of the sample is taken by the ten largest. The source was CD4+ T cells from peripheral blood mononuclear cells, collected after pregnancy. These receptors were taken from a female donor with multiple sclerosis, enrolled in a pregnancy study.

The chain recombines TRBV19 with TRBJ1-2, with 7 bases fitting TRBD1. Germline CDR1 is LNHDA and CDR2 is SQIVND (reference sequence). This CDR3 is 14 amino acids long. V lost 6 bases to trimming and J lost 8 bases; unmatched junction nucleotides: 12. CDR3 in amino acids: CASSTPAGGRGYTF. The CDR3 nucleotides read TGTGCCAGTAGCACCCCCGCAGGGGGGCGGGGCTACACCTTC.

The genes are TRBV4-1 and TRBJ2-7; a possible D gene is TRBD1 (5 bases). The V end lost 4 bases, the J end lost 0 bases, and 10 bases lay between the germline ends. CDR1 and CDR2 (germline): MGHRA, YSYEKL. The CDR3 is 14 residues long. CDR3 sequence (DNA): TGCGCCAGCAGCCTCCGACAGCCCTCCTACGAGCAGTACTTC. As protein: CASSLRQPSYEQYF.

The sample holds one count of this clone. As DNA, the CDR3 is TGTGCCACCAGCAGCGCAGGGGTCTACGAGCAGTACTTC. It codes for CATSSAGVYEQYF. This chain uses TRBV15 with TRBJ2-7, with D possibly matching TRBD1 (6 bases). The CDR3 is made up of 13 amino acids. The germline V and J ends were trimmed by 3 bases and 3 bases, with 9 bases remaining between them. The germline V gene encodes CDR1 LNHNV and CDR2 YYDKDF (reference sequence).

The chain has TRBV10-3 and TRBJ2-1; 8 bases line up with TRBD2. The V gene's germline CDR1 is ENHRY and CDR2 SYGVKD. The length of the CDR3 is 17 residues. The V and J ends lost 6 bases and 1 base, in that order; junction bases with no gene match: 11. CDR3: CAISRGRSGGSYNEQFF. The CDR3 nucleotides read TGTGCCATCAGCCGCGGGAGGAGCGGGGGTTCCTACAATGAGCAGTTCTTC.

The chain couples TRBV27 to TRBJ2-7; TRBD1 matches at 7 bases. J gave up 0 bases and V 7 bases, and 6 bases lay outside the gene matches. The CDR3 is 14 residues long. CDR1 is MNHEY, CDR2 SMNVEV, per germline (reference sequence). The CDR3 sequence is CASKGQLLSYEQYF. Written as DNA, the CDR3 is TGTGCCAGCAAGGGACAGTTACTCTCCTACGAGCAGTACTTC.

V is TRBV9 and J is TRBJ2-1, with 9 positions matching TRBD2. Germline assignment: CDR1 SGDLS and CDR2 YYNGEE. V lost 0 bases to trimming and J lost 8 bases; unmatched junction nucleotides: 9. This CDR3 spans 16 amino acids. The CDR3 reads CASSVGAGGPGDEQFF. The CDR3 DNA reads TGTGCCAGCAGCGTAGGTGCGGGGGGGCCTGGGGATGAGCAGTTCTTC.

The rearrangement links TRBV6-5 to TRBJ2-1; 14 positions match TRBD2. Trimming took 6 bases from V and 10 from J; bases not matched to a gene: 8. Germline lookup yields CDR1 MNHEY and CDR2 SVGAGI. The CDR3 runs to 15 residues. The DNA of the CDR3 is TGTGCCAGCAGCTACGGGACTAGCGGGGGACGGGAGCAGTTCTTC. It is translated as CASSYGTSGGREQFF.

This chain joins TRBV6-5 and TRBJ1-6, with a tentative D call TRBD1 (5 bases). The CDR3 consists of 16 residues. V lost 4 bases to trimming and J lost 10 bases, with 20 bases between them. The germline V gene has CDR1 MNHEY and CDR2 SVGAGI. Written as DNA, the CDR3 is TGTGCCAGCAGTTCCCTCCCGGGGGGAGAGGGCTCACCCCTCCACTTT. This gives the protein CASSSLPGGEGSPLHF.